This T cell receptor (beta chain) was captured by sequencing in a study of blood T cell repertoires in COVID-19 (dated by TCRdb to the early 2020s). Looking at the study overall: Samples from collaborators originated in the United States, Italy and Spain and spanned both the acute and convalescent phases of COVID-19. Samples came from the ongoing ImmuneRACE study (first 160 participants) plus 1,254 subjects from 6 global collaborators. Subjects who had been exposed to COVID-19, were actively infected with it, or had recovered from it provided the deeply sampled blood TCRbeta repertoires that made up the dataset. Where HLA class I and class II types were available, the types were taken from metadata supplied by the sample provider, not from assay-based typing. The material from the prospective study consisted of cDNA or gDNA derived from T cells, B-cell-depleted T cells, or PBMCs. Nearly every sample came with metadata listing a de-identified subject ID, COVID-19 status, age in years and sex. The repertoires were released in a freely available public database intended as a resource for research on the immune response to SARS-CoV-2. Broad study findings and their caveats: How much clinical and demographic metadata was included differed by source and by participant, and the metadata was provided uncurated.

Each collaborating institution followed its own protocols to collect whole blood in K2EDTA tubes. For TCRbeta analysis, collaborator samples were shipped as frozen whole blood, as isolated PBMCs, or as DNA extracted from either sample type. This clone was seen more than once but under ten times. Its antigen is not yet known. Base quality data are lacking; no much larger clone is found one base away. TCRbeta CDR3 regions were amplified from genomic DNA using the immunoSEQ Assay, a bias-controlled multiplex PCR. In the source study's methods: Within the assay, amplification of reference gene primers was used to estimate how many nucleated cells each sample contained. To quantify the absolute abundance of each unique TCRbeta CDR3 rearrangement, sequence reads were collapsed and filtered. For each sample, productive Simpson clonality was calculated by taking the square root of Simpson's diversity index across productive rearrangements. The immuneACCESS repertoire file appears here via TCRdb, limited to in-frame rearrangements. These files lack a portion of the clones; in checked studies, under half of the deficit traces to unresolved V genes, and the cause of the others is not known. That table is the source of V, J and clone size, and D and trimming were worked out from the DNA. This sample is represented by more than 90,000 clones; approximately 78% of them were singletons. Roughly 8.2% of the sample belongs to the ten largest clones.

Taken from cysteine to phenylalanine, the CDR3 has 14 residues. Only the CDR3 DNA is retained, 42 bases long and in frame from the first base. Here V drops 3 bases and J drops 7 bases, and the junction holds 8 bases not matched to any gene. CDR1 and CDR2 are drawn from the germline V gene: SGHNT, YENEEA. The material sequenced was peripheral blood. This receptor was taken from a man between 65 and 79 years old with acute or convalescent COVID-19. The chain was built from TRBV11-3 and TRBJ1-1; 7 middle bases align to TRBD1. The CDR3 region reads CASSFHKGAFEAFF. The base sequence is TGTGCCAGCAGCTTCCATAAGGGGGCCTTTGAAGCTTTCTTT. This CDR3, with the reference TRBV11-3 and TRBJ1-1 proteins standing in past its ends, gives the full variable domain EAGVVQSPRYKIIEKKQPVAFWCNPISGHNTLYWYLQNLGQGPELLIRYENEEAVDDSQLPKDRFSAERLKGVDSTLKIQPAELGDSAVYLCASSFHKGAFEAFFGQGTRLTVV.